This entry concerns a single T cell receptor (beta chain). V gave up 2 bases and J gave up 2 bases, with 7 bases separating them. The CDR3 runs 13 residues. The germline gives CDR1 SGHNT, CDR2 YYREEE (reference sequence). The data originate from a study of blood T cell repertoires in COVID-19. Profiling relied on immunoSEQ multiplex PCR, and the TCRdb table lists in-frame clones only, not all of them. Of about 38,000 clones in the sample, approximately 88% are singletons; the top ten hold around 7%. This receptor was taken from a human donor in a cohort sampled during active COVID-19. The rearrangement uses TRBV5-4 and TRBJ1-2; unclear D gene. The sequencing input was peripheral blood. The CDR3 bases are TGTGCCAGCAGCTTTCGGGGAAACTATGGCTACACCTTC. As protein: CASSFRGNYGYTF.